These 19 T cell receptor beta chains share one sample of origin, sequenced in a study of cytomegalovirus exposure and HLA in healthy donors (dated by TCRdb to 2016 to 2017). The method was the immunoSEQ multiplex PCR assay. Not all clones reach the TCRdb copy of this immuneACCESS table, which keeps in-frame sequences only. Checked studies attribute under half of the gap to unresolved V genes and leave the rest unexplained. Recorded for this sample are approximately 200,000 clones; 84% of them occurred a single time. In total, the top ten clones hold 6% to 9% of the sample. The material sequenced was PBMCs. The source is a man younger than 30 in good health and CMV-seropositive.

The chain joins TRBV27 to TRBJ2-1; D gene ambiguous. Trimming took 4 bases from V and 4 from J, leaving 17 bases between them. The CDR3 is made up of 16 amino acids. Germline V lookup: CDR1 MNHEY, CDR2 SMNVEV (reference sequence). The CDR3 here is CASSSPATFAYNEQFF. The CDR3 bases are TGTGCCAGCAGTTCCCCAGCGACCTTTGCGTACAATGAGCAGTTCTTC.

This clone showed up just once. The chain recombines TRBV28 with TRBJ2-3; the D gene is possibly TRBD2 (6 bases). The germline gives CDR1 MDHEN, CDR2 SYDVKM. V lost 4 bases and J lost 1, with 12 bases in between. CDR3 length equals 15 residues. The CDR3 loop reads CASSSGGKGTDTQYF. As DNA, the CDR3 is TGTGCCAGCAGTTCTGGCGGGAAGGGCACAGATACGCAGTATTTT.

This sequence joins TRBV30 and TRBJ1-3; D gene ambiguous. V was clipped by 0 bases and J by 6 bases, with 15 bases between them. The CDR3 covers 15 residues. Per the germline V gene, CDR1 is GTSNPN and CDR2 is SVGIG (reference sequence). CDR3 residues: CAWSVKGVLLNTIYF. CDR3 DNA sequence: TGTGCCTGGAGTGTAAAGGGAGTGCTTTTAAACACCATATATTTT. Full variable domain (rest looked up from reference TRBV30 and TRBJ1-3): SQTIHQWPATLVQPVGSPLSLECTVEGTSNPNLYWYRQAAGRGLQLLFYSVGIGQISSEVPQNLSASRPQDRQFILSSKKLLLSDSGFYLCAWSVKGVLLNTIYFGEGSWLTVV.

The J gene is TRBJ2-7, the V gene TRBV19; D unresolved. This CDR3 comprises 13 residues. Germline assignment: CDR1 LNHDA and CDR2 SQIVND (reference sequence). Trimming cost V 4 bases and J 3 bases, with 10 bases left between them. The CDR3 region is CASSKTQNYEQYF. CDR3 nucleotide sequence: TGTGCCAGTAGTAAAACTCAAAACTACGAGCAGTACTTC.

This clone has more than one count but fewer than ten. This chain uses TRBV19 with TRBJ2-7, with a possible D match to TRBD1 (5 bases). CDR1 LNHDA and CDR2 SQIVND come from the germline V gene (reference sequence). The CDR3 is 13 residues long. Deletions cut 3 bases from V and 6 bases from J, with 12 bases between. CDR3 in amino acids: CASSILKGSEQYF. CDR3 DNA: TGTGCCAGTAGTATTTTGAAGGGGTCCGAGCAGTACTTC.

The chain carries TRBV28 and TRBJ2-1; TRBD2 agrees at 9 bases. Per the germline V gene, CDR1 is MDHEN and CDR2 is SYDVKM. V lost 6 bases to trimming and J lost 6 bases; unmatched junction nucleotides: 3. The CDR3 is made up of 13 amino acids. The CDR3, as DNA: TGTGCCAGCAGAGATAGCGGGAGCAATGAGCAGTTCTTC. Translating gives CASRDSGSNEQFF.

V and J are TRBV9 and TRBJ2-1, with 11 bases matching TRBD2. CDR3 length: 15 residues. CDR1 is SGDLS, CDR2 YYNGEE, per germline. Losses at the gene ends were 3 bases for V and 9 bases for J; bases not matched to a gene: 8. Here the CDR3 reads CASSATSGGPGEQFF. Written as DNA, the CDR3 is TGTGCCAGCAGCGCCACTAGCGGGGGCCCGGGTGAGCAGTTCTTC.

The rearrangement links TRBV15 to TRBJ2-1; TRBD2 is a possible D gene (5 bases). Germline loops: CDR1 LNHNV, CDR2 YYDKDF (reference sequence). V was pared by 5 bases and J by 10 bases, with 21 bases between. The CDR3 loop spans 15 amino acids. CDR3 bases: TGTGCCACCAGCGACGGCCTAGCCAAAGGCGTGGAGCAGTTCTTC. Its translation is CATSDGLAKGVEQFF.

The rearrangement links TRBV4-2 to TRBJ2-7; TRBD2 agrees at 12 bases. After removal of 0 bases from V and 4 bases from J, the junction contained 7 bases not matched to a gene. Germline V gene data show CDR1 as LGHNA and CDR2 as YNFKEQ. CDR3 length: 17 amino acids. DNA of the CDR3: TGTGCCAGCAGCCAAGACGGGACTAGCGGGCAAATTTACGAGCAGTACTTC. Translation: CASSQDGTSGQIYEQYF.

CDR3 loop: CTSSHRRTIGGGELFF. CDR3 nucleotide sequence: TGCACCAGCAGCCACCGAAGGACTATCGGCGGCGGGGAGCTGTTTTTT. V gene TRBV1 combines with J gene TRBJ2-2; TRBD2, the table's D call, was not compared with the DNA. TRBV1 corresponds to a pseudogene. This CDR3 comprises 16 residues.

The V gene is TRBV7-2, the J gene TRBJ2-7; TRBD2 is a possible D gene (6 bases). Germline-derived CDR1 and CDR2 are SGHTA and FQGNSA. CDR3 length: 13 amino acids. V was cut by 1 base and J by 4 bases, with 8 bases left in between. CDR3 loop: CASSLVAGYEQYF. As DNA, the CDR3 is TGTGCCAGCAGCTTAGTCGCGGGGTACGAGCAGTACTTC.

The chain combines TRBV13 with TRBJ2-1, with 7 bases that match TRBD2. J gave up 2 bases and V 3 bases, and 7 bases lay outside the gene matches. Looked up from germline, CDR1 is PRHDT and CDR2 is FYEKMQ (reference sequence). The CDR3 has 16 amino acids. The CDR3 region is CASSFPSGDPYNEQFF. CDR3 bases: TGTGCCAGCAGCTTCCCTAGCGGAGACCCCTACAATGAGCAGTTCTTC.

As regards this clone: Compared with germline, one end of the junction differs, possibly owing to a read error. The rearrangement joins TRBV11-3 to TRBJ1-5, with D uncertain. Per germline, CDR1 SGHNT and CDR2 YENEEA. The CDR3 length is 16 residues. This CDR3 reads CASSLDVGLGNQPQHF. CDR3 sequence (DNA): TGTGCCAGCAGCCTAGATGTAGGTCTAGGCAATCAGCCCCAGCATTTT.

The gene calls are TRBV7-2 and TRBJ2-7, with D perhaps matching TRBD1 (6 bases). Per the germline V gene, CDR1 is SGHTA and CDR2 is FQGNSA. This CDR3 is built from 15 residues. The V end was cut by 0 bases, the J end by 7 bases, with 16 bases between. CDR3 coding DNA: TGTGCCAGCAGCTTAGCTCGGACAGCGACTGGGGAGCAGTACTTC. Translating gives CASSLARTATGEQYF.

This clone was seen once. The chain uses TRBV28 and TRBJ2-2, with 7 bases matching TRBD1. Germline V lookup: CDR1 MDHEN, CDR2 SYDVKM. The V segment lost 6 bases and the J segment 5 bases; nucleotides outside the gene matches: 9. The CDR3 has 15 amino acids. The CDR3 DNA follows: TGTGCCAGCAGAACGGGACAGTCAGTGACCGGGGAGCTGTTTTTT. Its protein product is CASRTGQSVTGELFF.

The chain combines TRBV9 with TRBJ2-3, with TRBD2 matching over 11 bases. With 3 bases clipped from V and 4 bases from J, the junction kept 4 bases outside the gene matches. Germline assignment: CDR1 SGDLS and CDR2 YYNGEE. The CDR3 is 15 amino acids. As DNA, the CDR3 is TGTGCCAGCAGCGGTACTAGCGGGAGCTCAGATACGCAGTATTTT. Protein sequence: CASSGTSGSSDTQYF.

This chain links TRBV29-1 with TRBJ2-5; 15 bases align to TRBD2. With 3 bases clipped from V and 2 bases from J, the junction kept 1 base outside the gene matches. Germline CDR1 and CDR2: SQVTM and ANQGSEA. The CDR3 length is 15 residues. CDR3 coding DNA: TGCAGCGTTGATGGACTAGCGGGAGGGCAAGAGACCCAGTACTTC. This translates into CSVDGLAGGQETQYF. Complete variable domain (other parts from reference TRBV29-1 and TRBJ2-5): SAVISQKPSRDICQRGTSLTIQCQVDSQVTMMFWYRQQPGQSLTLIATANQGSEATYESGFVIDKFPISRPNLTFSTLTVSNMSPEDSSIYLCSVDGLAGGQETQYFGPGTRLLVL.

The chain links TRBV7-2 to TRBJ2-1; 8 nucleotides align to TRBD1. This CDR3 is 17 amino acids long. The V gene's germline CDR1 is SGHTA and CDR2 FQGNSA. V dropped 1 base and J dropped 8; count of bases not matched to a gene: 13. CDR3 nucleotide sequence: TGTGCCAGCAGCTTAGAGGACAGGGCCGCCCTTACCGATGAGCAGTTCTTC. It is translated as CASSLEDRAALTDEQFF. The full variable domain, its missing parts supplied by reference TRBV7-2 and TRBJ2-1, is GAGVSQSPSNKVTEKGKDVELRCDPISGHTALYWYRQSLGQGLEFLIYFQGNSAPDKSGLPSDRFSAERTGGSVSTLTIQRTQQEDSAVYLCASSLEDRAALTDEQFFGPGTRLTVL.

This CDR3 reads CASSVIAGGTEQFF. CDR3 bases: TGTGCCAGCTCGGTAATAGCGGGAGGGACTGAGCAGTTCTTC. This chain connects TRBV27 to TRBJ2-1; 11 nucleotides align to TRBD2. This CDR3 comprises 14 residues. CDR1 is MNHEY and CDR2 is SMNVEV in the germline V gene (reference sequence). The V and J ends lost 8 bases and 9 bases, in that order; junction bases with no gene match: 9.